The T cell receptor (beta chain) described here comes from a study of blood T cell repertoires in COVID-19. Authors' processing steps: Amplified reference gene primers provided the basis for estimating nucleated cell counts. Libraries were prepared by immunoSEQ multiplex PCR; TCRdb keeps only in-frame clonotypes and omits some of them. V and J calls and clone size come straight from that table; D and trimming were deduced from the DNA. The table has 250,000 to 350,000 clones, under 95% seen once. Which cohort a participant joined came from the clinical history participants gave. Two consecutive negative NP/OP PCR tests, clearance, or resolved symptoms defined Cohort 3 recovery. CDR3 length: 16 amino acids. Trimming removed 1 base from V and 0 bases from J, with 11 bases in between. Germline V gives CDR1 SGHDT, CDR2 YYEEEE.

The sample consisted of PBMCs or T cells enriched from blood (not recorded which). The TCR comes from a man in his fifties or sixties who had recovered from COVID-19. The chain couples TRBV5-6 to TRBJ1-3; possible D gene TRBD1, 6 bases. CDR3 protein: CASSLLSGHSGNTIYF. The CDR3 coding sequence is TGTGCCAGCAGCTTGTTGTCGGGACACTCTGGAAACACCATATATTTT.